These 25 T cell receptor beta chains were sequenced from one sample in a study of shared clonotypes between healthy human individuals. TCRdb keeps only in-frame clones here, not all; method: immunoSEQ multiplex PCR. Of a few million clones listed, around 92% are singletons. The source material was naive CD4+ T cells from PBMCs. Subset reported: CD45RA+ positively selected. The origin of the receptors is a man aged 18 to 35 in good health. Some clones in this sample may be carry-over from other donors' samples.

The chain couples TRBV18 to TRBJ2-1, with 13 bases aligning to TRBD2. The CDR3 is 16 residues long. Germline assignment: CDR1 KGHSH and CDR2 LQKENI. J lost 7 bases, V lost 2 bases, and 5 bases had no gene match. The CDR3 nucleotides read TGTGCCAGCTCACCAATACTAGCGGGAGGGGATAATGAGCAGTTCTTC. It encodes CASSPILAGGDNEQFF.

This chain links TRBV27 with TRBJ2-1, with a possible D match to TRBD2 (6 bases). CDR3 size: 15 residues. The germline V and J ends were trimmed by 5 bases and 7 bases, with 18 bases remaining between them. Germline V gives CDR1 MNHEY, CDR2 SMNVEV (reference sequence). The CDR3 bases are TGTGCCAGCAGTCTTCTGGGACTCGGAATAAATGAGCAGTTCTTC. This gives the protein CASSLLGLGINEQFF.

This clone was recorded only once. The CDR3 DNA reads as TGTGCCAGCAGCCCTCGCCGGCGGGGAGAGCGGCAGGGTGGCTACACCTTC. Amino acid sequence: CASSPRRRGERQGGYTF. This chain links TRBV5-4 with TRBJ1-2, with a possible D match to TRBD1 (5 bases). The CDR3 loop spans 17 amino acids. Germline lookup yields CDR1 SGHNT and CDR2 YYREEE (reference sequence). V was clipped by 4 bases and J by 7 bases, with 26 bases between them.

Note on this clone: Other nucleotide sequences in the sample specify the same CDR3. The CDR3 DNA follows: TGTGCCAGCAGTTTGGCCGGCTACGAGCAGTACTTC. It encodes CASSLAGYEQYF. The V call is TRBV28, the J call TRBJ2-5; D gene unclear. Gene TRBJ2-7 matches the end of the DNA better, so the J call may be wrong. The CDR3 spans 12 residues. The germline CDR1 and CDR2 sequences are MDHEN and SYDVKM.

This clone was picked up one time. The chain is built from TRBV28 and TRBJ1-1, with 7 positions matching TRBD1. The CDR3 runs to 15 residues. V trimming: 8 bases; J trimming: 10 bases; junction bases outside the gene matches: 19. CDR1 and CDR2 (germline): MDHEN, SYDVKM. As DNA, the CDR3 is TGTGCCAGCCTCTCGGGACAGATCTTAGCAGCGGGAGCTTTCTTT. Protein sequence: CASLSGQILAAGAFF.

The J gene is TRBJ1-2, the V gene TRBV29-1, with TRBD1 matching over 7 bases. This CDR3 comprises 14 residues. From germline, CDR1 is SQVTM and CDR2 ANQGSEA. Losses at the gene ends were 3 bases for V and 0 bases for J; bases not matched to a gene: 4. Written as DNA, the CDR3 is TGCAGCGTTGATGGGGACAGAACTAACTATGGCTACACCTTC. Protein sequence: CSVDGDRTNYGYTF.

This sequence joins TRBV28 and TRBJ1-3, with D maybe TRBD1 (6 bases). V was pared by 6 bases and J by 1 base, with 10 bases between. Germline assignment: CDR1 MDHEN and CDR2 SYDVKM. The CDR3 is 14 amino acids. The CDR3 nucleotides read TGTGCCAGCAGCAAAGGGGGGTCTGGAAACACCATATATTTT. Its protein product is CASSKGGSGNTIYF.

The rearrangement uses TRBV5-4 and TRBJ1-2, with D possibly TRBD1 on 5 matching bases. V lost 3 bases and J 8 bases, leaving 26 bases between the germline ends. The CDR3 totals 17 residues. Germline V gene sequence: CDR1 SGHNT, CDR2 YYREEE (reference sequence). CDR3 nucleotides: TGTGCCAGCAGCTGGCCCGGGGCAGCCCTCCCGGCTGCCGGCTACACCTTC. Protein product: CASSWPGAALPAAGYTF.

The chain combines TRBV5-4 with TRBJ1-4; D uncertain. Germline V lookup: CDR1 SGHNT, CDR2 YYREEE (reference sequence). The CDR3 runs to 15 residues. Trimming removed 4 bases at V and 7 bases at J, with 17 bases between. The CDR3 region has the DNA TGTGCCAGCAGCATGAAGGAAGGAAGGAGTGAAAAACTGTTTTTT. This encodes CASSMKEGRSEKLFF.

CDR3 region: CASSLGGVDVWETQYF. The CDR3, as DNA: TGCGCCAGCAGCCTGGGCGGGGTGGATGTATGGGAGACCCAGTACTTC. The chain carries TRBV5-1 and TRBJ2-5; D is perhaps TRBD2 (6 bases). The CDR3 is 16 residues long. Germline assignment: CDR1 SGHRS and CDR2 YFSETQ. Trimming shortened V by 4 bases and J by 5 bases, and 21 bases separated the two germline ends.

This clone was seen only once. This may come from a read error, since a much larger clone is one base off. The sample carries other DNA sequences with the same CDR3. The V gene is TRBV7-9, the J gene TRBJ1-4, with 9 bases that match TRBD1. This CDR3 contains 14 residues. Per the germline V gene, CDR1 is SEHNR and CDR2 is FQNEAQ (reference sequence). Trimming at V came to 4 bases and at J to 5 bases, leaving 2 bases not matched to a gene. In DNA form, the CDR3 reads TGTGCCAGCAGCTCCGACAGGGGGAATGAAAAACTGTTTTTT. It yields the protein CASSSDRGNEKLFF.

The chain combines TRBV7-7 with TRBJ2-3; 9 bases align to TRBD2. V lost 3 bases, J lost 4 bases, and 2 bases stayed unmatched. The CDR3 contains 14 residues. CDR1 is SSHAT and CDR2 is FNYEAQ in the germline V gene (reference sequence). This CDR3 is CASSLSSGADTQYF. For the CDR3, the DNA is TGTGCCAGCAGCTTGTCTAGCGGGGCAGATACGCAGTATTTT.

In its sample, this clone was seen a few times. The chain combines TRBV4-1 with TRBJ1-1; D not resolved. This CDR3 region has 14 residues. Germline V gene data show CDR1 as MGHRA and CDR2 as YSYEKL. Trimming took 3 bases from V and 0 from J, leaving 8 bases between them. The CDR3 bases are TGCGCCAGCAGCCAGATCAATATGAACACTGAAGCTTTCTTT. The encoded protein is CASSQINMNTEAFF.

The V and J genes are TRBV27 and TRBJ2-3, with 9 bases matching TRBD2. Germline V gene data show CDR1 as MNHEY and CDR2 as SMNVEV (reference sequence). The CDR3 loop spans 16 amino acids. J was trimmed by 4 bases and V by 4 bases; bases with no gene match: 9. CDR3: CASSSYSGSGSDTQYF. The CDR3, as DNA: TGTGCCAGCAGTTCTTATAGCGGGAGTGGGTCAGATACGCAGTATTTT.

This chain connects TRBV6-1 to TRBJ2-1; D may be TRBD2 (5 bases). V was cut by 0 bases and J by 8 bases, with 11 bases left in between. This CDR3 comprises 14 residues. Per the germline V gene, CDR1 is MNHNS and CDR2 is SASEGT. CDR3 region: CASSEAGIRHEQFF. The CDR3 bases are TGTGCCAGCAGTGAAGCCGGGATCCGTCATGAGCAGTTCTTC.

The J gene is TRBJ1-2, the V gene TRBV19; D gene uncertain. CDR1 and CDR2 (germline): LNHDA, SQIVND (reference sequence). V lost 3 bases, J lost 3 bases, and 23 bases lay in between. This CDR3 has 18 amino acids. Written as DNA, the CDR3 is TGTGCCAGTAGTATGGGAAGTTTGGTAGGCCAAAGGGACTATGGCTACACCTTC. Amino acid sequence: CASSMGSLVGQRDYGYTF.

The gene calls are TRBV14 and TRBJ1-3; D might be TRBD1 (5 bases). The V and J ends lost 6 bases and 0 bases respectively, with 18 bases between them. The CDR3 totals 17 residues. The germline V gene has CDR1 SGHDN and CDR2 FVKESK. The CDR3 nucleotides are TGTGCCAGCAGTCGGGGGACTGTTAGGAGCTCTGGAAACACCATATATTTT. Protein: CASSRGTVRSSGNTIYF.

The rearrangement uses TRBV29-1 and TRBJ2-5; 9 bases are a match to TRBD1. The DNA end is more similar to TRBJ2-7, so the J call may be wrong. CDR1 and CDR2 from the germline V gene are SQVTM and ANQGSEA. CDR3 length: 14 residues. In DNA form, the CDR3 reads TGCAGCGTATCCGGGACAGGGTCATCCTACGAGCAGTACTTC. Protein sequence: CSVSGTGSSYEQYF.

The chain is built from TRBV11-2 and TRBJ2-4; D perhaps matches TRBD2 (5 bases). V shed 4 bases and J shed 5 bases, with 15 bases lying between them. This CDR3 region has 15 residues. Germline loops: CDR1 SGHAT, CDR2 FQNNGV. The CDR3, as DNA: TGTGCCAGCAGCTCACTCCAAGGTAGCGAAAACATTCAGTACTTC. This codes for CASSSLQGSENIQYF.

Turning to this clone: The same CDR3 can be traced to other DNA sequences in this sample. In nucleotides, the CDR3 is TGTGCCAGCAGCGTAGGGGGCGCTTCCTACAATGAGCAGTTCTTC. It translates to CASSVGGASYNEQFF. The chain combines TRBV9 with TRBJ2-1; possibly TRBD1 for D (5 bases). The CDR3 spans 15 residues. Germline loops: CDR1 SGDLS, CDR2 YYNGEE. With 0 bases removed from V and 1 base from J, the gap between germline ends came to 8 bases.

Notes on this clone: In the same sample, other DNA sequences code for this CDR3. This chain connects TRBV19 to TRBJ1-1; 8 nucleotides match TRBD1. The CDR3 contains 13 residues. Germline trimming cut 3 bases from V and 5 bases from J; bases unmatched to any gene: 2. Per the germline V gene, CDR1 is LNHDA and CDR2 is SQIVND (reference sequence). CDR3 in DNA: TGTGCCAGTAGTATCGGACAGGGAACTGAAGCTTTCTTT. Translated, it gives CASSIGQGTEAFF.

This chain connects TRBV25-1 to TRBJ1-2; no clear D gene. V was trimmed by 3 bases and J by 2 bases, leaving 7 bases between them. The CDR3 totals 13 residues. CDR1 and CDR2 from the germline V gene are MGHDK and SYGVNS. CDR3 residues: CASSEDRNYGYTF. For the CDR3, the DNA is TGTGCCAGCAGTGAGGACCGGAACTATGGCTACACCTTC.

This chain joins TRBV4-2 and TRBJ2-5; tentative D call: TRBD1 (6 bases). Trimming removed 2 bases at V and 5 bases at J, with 12 bases between. The CDR3 loop spans 14 amino acids. Germline V gene lookup returns CDR1 LGHNA and CDR2 YNFKEQ. The CDR3: CASSQKQGRETQYF. The DNA for the CDR3 is TGTGCCAGCAGCCAAAAACAGGGCAGGGAGACCCAGTACTTC.

V gene TRBV5-8 combines with J gene TRBJ2-3; D might be TRBD2 (6 bases). CDR1 and CDR2 from the germline V gene are SGHTS and YDEGEE. The CDR3 has 11 amino acids. Between the trimmed V and J ends, which lost 4 bases and 10 bases, there was a span of 10 bases. CDR3 DNA sequence: TGTGCCAGCAGCCCCCCGGGGGCGCAGTATTTT. Protein sequence: CASSPPGAQYF.

V gene TRBV7-8 combines with J gene TRBJ2-7; 11 bases fit TRBD1. The CDR3 contains 21 residues. Germline V gene sequence: CDR1 SGHVS, CDR2 FQNEAQ. The J segment lost 9 bases and the V segment lost 2 bases, leaving 27 bases of the junction unmatched. The DNA of the CDR3 is TGTGCCAGCAGCTTAATGTACGGGGATGGCACGGGGACAGGGGGAATTATGGGGCAGTACTTC. The encoded protein is CASSLMYGDGTGTGGIMGQYF.